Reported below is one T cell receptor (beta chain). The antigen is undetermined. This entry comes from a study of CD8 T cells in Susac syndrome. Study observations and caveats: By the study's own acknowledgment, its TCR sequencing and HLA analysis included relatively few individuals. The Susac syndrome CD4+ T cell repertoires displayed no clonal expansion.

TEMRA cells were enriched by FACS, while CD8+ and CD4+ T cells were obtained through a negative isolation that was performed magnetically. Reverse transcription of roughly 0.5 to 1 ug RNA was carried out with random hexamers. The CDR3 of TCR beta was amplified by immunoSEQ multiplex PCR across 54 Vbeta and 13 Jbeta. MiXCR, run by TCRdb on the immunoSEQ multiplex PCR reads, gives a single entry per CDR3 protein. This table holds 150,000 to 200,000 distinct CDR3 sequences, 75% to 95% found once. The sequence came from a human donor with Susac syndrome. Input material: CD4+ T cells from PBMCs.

The CDR3 region is CSVTGTAPGQIRETQYF. The CDR3 nucleotides are TGCAGCGTTACCGGGACCGCTCCGGGTCAGATACGAGAGACCCAGTACTTC. The chain recombines TRBV29-1 with TRBJ2-5, with D perhaps TRBD1 or TRBD2 (5 bases each). V lost 5 bases, J lost 4 bases, and 26 bases lay in between. Germline V gene sequence: CDR1 SQVTM, CDR2 ANQGSEA. This CDR3 comprises 17 residues.